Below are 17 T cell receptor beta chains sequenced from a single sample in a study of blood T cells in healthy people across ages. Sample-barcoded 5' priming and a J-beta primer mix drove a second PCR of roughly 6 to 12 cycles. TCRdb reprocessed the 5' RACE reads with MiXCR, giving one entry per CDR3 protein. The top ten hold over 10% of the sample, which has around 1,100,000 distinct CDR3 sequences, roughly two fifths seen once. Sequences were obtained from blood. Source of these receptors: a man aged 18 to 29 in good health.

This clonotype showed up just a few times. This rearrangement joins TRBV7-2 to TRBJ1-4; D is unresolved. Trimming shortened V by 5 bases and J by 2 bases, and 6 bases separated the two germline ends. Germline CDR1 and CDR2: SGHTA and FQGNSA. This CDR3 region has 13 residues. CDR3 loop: CASSTSTNEKLFF. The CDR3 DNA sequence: TGTGCCAGCAGCACGAGTACTAATGAAAAACTGTTTTTT. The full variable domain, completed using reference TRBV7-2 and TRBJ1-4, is GAGVSQSPSNKVTEKGKDVELRCDPISGHTALYWYRQSLGQGLEFLIYFQGNSAPDKSGLPSDRFSAERTGGSVSTLTIQRTQQEDSAVYLCASSTSTNEKLFFGSGTQLSVL.

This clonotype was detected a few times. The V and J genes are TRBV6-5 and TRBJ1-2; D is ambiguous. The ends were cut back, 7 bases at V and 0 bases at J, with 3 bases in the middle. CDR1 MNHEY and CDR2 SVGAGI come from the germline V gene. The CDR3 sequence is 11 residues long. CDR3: CASMANYGYTF. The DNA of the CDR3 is TGTGCCAGCATGGCTAACTATGGCTACACCTTC.

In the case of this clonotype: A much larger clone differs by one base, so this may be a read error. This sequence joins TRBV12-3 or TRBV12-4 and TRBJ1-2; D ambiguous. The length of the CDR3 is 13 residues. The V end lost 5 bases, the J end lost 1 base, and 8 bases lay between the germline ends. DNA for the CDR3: TGTGCCAGCAGTGGAATAAGTAACTATGGCTACACCTTC. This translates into CASSGISNYGYTF.

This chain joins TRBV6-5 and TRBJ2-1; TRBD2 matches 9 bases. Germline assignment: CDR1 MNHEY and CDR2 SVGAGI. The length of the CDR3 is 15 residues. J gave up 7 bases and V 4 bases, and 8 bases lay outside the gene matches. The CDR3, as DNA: TGTGCCAGCAGTTCCAGCGGGGGGCCGATGAATGAGCAGTTCTTC. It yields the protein CASSSSGGPMNEQFF.

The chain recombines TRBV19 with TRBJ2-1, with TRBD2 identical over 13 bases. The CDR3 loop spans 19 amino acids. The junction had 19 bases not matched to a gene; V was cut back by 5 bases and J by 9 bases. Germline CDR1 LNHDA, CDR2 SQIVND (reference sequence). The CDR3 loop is CASSVDPRRLAGGIGEQFF. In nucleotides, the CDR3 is TGTGCCAGTAGTGTCGACCCCCGCAGACTAGCGGGAGGAATAGGTGAGCAGTTCTTC. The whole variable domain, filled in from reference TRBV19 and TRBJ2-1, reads DGGITQSPKYLFRKEGQNVTLSCEQNLNHDAMYWYRQDPGQGLRLIYYSQIVNDFQKGDIAEGYSVSREKKESFPLTVTSAQKNPTAFYLCASSVDPRRLAGGIGEQFFGPGTRLTVL.

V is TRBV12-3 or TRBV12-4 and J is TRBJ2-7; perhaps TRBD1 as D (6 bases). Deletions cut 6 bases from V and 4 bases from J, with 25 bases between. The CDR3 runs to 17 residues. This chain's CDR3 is CASSRDTTSILNYEQYF. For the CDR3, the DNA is TGTGCCAGCAGCCGGGACACGACATCGATTCTTAATTACGAGCAGTACTTC.

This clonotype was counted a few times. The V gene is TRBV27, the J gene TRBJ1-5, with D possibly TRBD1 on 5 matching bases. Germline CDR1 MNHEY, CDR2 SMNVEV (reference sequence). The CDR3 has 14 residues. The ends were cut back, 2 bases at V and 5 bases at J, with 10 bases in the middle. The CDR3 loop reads CASSLKAGYQPQHF. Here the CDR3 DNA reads TGTGCCAGCAGTTTAAAGGCAGGGTATCAGCCCCAGCATTTT.

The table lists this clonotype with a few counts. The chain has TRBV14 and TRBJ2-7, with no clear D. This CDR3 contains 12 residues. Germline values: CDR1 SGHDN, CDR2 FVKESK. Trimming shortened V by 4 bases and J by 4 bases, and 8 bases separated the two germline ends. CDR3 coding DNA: TGTGCCAGCAGCCGGGCCGATTACGAGCAGTACTTC. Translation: CASSRADYEQYF.

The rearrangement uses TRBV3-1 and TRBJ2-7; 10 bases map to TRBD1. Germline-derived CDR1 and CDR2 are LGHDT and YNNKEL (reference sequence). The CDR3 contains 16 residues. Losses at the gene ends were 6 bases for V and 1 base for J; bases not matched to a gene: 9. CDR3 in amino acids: CASSSLGTGVSYEQYF. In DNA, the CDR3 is TGTGCCAGCAGTTCCCTCGGGACAGGGGTTTCCTACGAGCAGTACTTC.

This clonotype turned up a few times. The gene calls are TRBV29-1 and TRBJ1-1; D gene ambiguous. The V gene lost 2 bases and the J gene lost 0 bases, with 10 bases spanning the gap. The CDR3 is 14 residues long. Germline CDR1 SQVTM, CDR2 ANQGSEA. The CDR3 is CSVERILLNTEAFF. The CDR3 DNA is TGCAGCGTTGAAAGGATCCTCTTGAACACTGAAGCTTTCTTT.

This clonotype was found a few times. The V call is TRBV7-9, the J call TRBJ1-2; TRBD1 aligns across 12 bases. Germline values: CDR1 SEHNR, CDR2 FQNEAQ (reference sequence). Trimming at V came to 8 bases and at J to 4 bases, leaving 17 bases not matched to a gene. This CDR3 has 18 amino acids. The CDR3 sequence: CASDLNRDRGPGFYGYTF. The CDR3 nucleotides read TGTGCCAGCGACCTTAACCGGGACAGGGGGCCGGGCTTCTATGGCTACACCTTC.

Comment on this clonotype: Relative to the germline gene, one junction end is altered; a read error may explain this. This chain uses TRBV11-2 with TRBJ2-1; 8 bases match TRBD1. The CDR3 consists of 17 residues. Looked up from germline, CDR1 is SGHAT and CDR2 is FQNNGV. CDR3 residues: CAISSRTGSGYYNEQFF. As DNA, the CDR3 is TGTGCCATCAGCTCACGGACAGGGTCAGGGTACTACAATGAGCAGTTCTTC.

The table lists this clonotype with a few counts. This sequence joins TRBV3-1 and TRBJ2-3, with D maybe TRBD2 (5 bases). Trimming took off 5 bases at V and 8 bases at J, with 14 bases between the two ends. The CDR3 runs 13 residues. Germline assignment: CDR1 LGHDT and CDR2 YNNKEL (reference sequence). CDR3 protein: CASSRSQSGTQYF. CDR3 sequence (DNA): TGTGCCAGCAGCAGGAGCCAGAGCGGTACGCAGTATTTT.

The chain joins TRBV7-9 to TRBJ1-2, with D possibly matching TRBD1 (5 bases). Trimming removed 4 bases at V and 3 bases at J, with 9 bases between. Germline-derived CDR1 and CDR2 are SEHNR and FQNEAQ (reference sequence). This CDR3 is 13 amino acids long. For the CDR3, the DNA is TGTGCCAGCAGCTCGACCAGGGACTATGGCTACACCTTC. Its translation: CASSSTRDYGYTF.

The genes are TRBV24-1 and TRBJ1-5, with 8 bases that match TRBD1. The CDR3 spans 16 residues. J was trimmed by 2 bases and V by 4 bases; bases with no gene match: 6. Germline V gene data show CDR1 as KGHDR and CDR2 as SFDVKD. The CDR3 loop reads CATSEATGAGNQPQHF. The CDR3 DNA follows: TGTGCCACCAGTGAAGCGACAGGGGCCGGCAATCAGCCCCAGCATTTT.

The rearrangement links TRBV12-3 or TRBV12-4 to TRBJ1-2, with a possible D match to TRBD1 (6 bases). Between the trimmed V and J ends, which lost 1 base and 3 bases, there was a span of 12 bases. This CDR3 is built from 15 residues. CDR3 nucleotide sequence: TGTGCCAGCAGTTTAGGTGGGGGCGGCGACTATGGCTACACCTTC. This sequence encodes CASSLGGGGDYGYTF.

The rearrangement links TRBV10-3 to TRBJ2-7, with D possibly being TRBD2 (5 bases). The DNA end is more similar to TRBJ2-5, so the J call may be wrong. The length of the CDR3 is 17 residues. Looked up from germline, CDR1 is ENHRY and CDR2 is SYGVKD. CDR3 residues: CAISESKGDLAIETQYF. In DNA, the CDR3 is TGTGCCATCAGTGAGTCGAAGGGTGACCTAGCTATTGAGACCCAGTACTTC.